The rows below give T cell receptor beta chains drawn from one sample of a study of T cell responses to AZD1222 COVID-19 vaccine. The repertoire was sequenced with immunoSEQ multiplex PCR; TCRdb's copy has only in-frame clones and lacks some. The table lists more than 85,000 clones, roughly 90% of them singletons. The sample consisted of peripheral blood, taken on day 0 of AZD1222 vaccination. Every receptor here comes from an adult in good health. Each CDR3 is given with its conserved first and last residue. The order of the fields is D gene, J gene, clone size, V gene, CDR3 DNA, CDR3 protein. A D gene is named only where the DNA matches it firmly. The size entry is marked missing in some rows and otherwise reads once, few, many or a size class.

.,TRBJ2-1,.,TRBV29-1,TGCAGCGCCGGTACTTACTCCCTTGGGGAGTTCTTC,CSAGTYSLGEFF
TRBD1,TRBJ1-1,once,TRBV19,TGTGCCAGTAGTATCGGACAGGTGGGGGCTTTCTTT,CASSIGQVGAFF
TRBD1,TRBJ2-7,.,TRBV2,TGTGCCAGCAGCCTAGGGACAGGCGGCGAGCAGTACTTC,CASSLGTGGEQYF
.,TRBJ2-3,.,TRBV21-1,TGTGCCAGCAGCAAAGTGATAGCGGGAGCGGCCCCGTCCCCAGATACGCAGTATTTT,CASSKVIAGAAPSPDTQYF
.,TRBJ1-1,.,TRBV15,TGTGCCACCAGCAGAGACCTCTTAGGCCCTGAAGCTTTCTTT,CATSRDLLGPEAFF
TRBD2,TRBJ2-7,once,TRBV5-4,TGTGCCAGCAGCCCCCCAAGGGGAGCGGGAGGGAGCTACGAGCAGTACTTC,CASSPPRGAGGSYEQYF
TRBD1,TRBJ2-7,once,TRBV10-3,TGTGCCATCGGGGCAGGGGGAGAAAGCGAGCAGTACTTC,CAIGAGGESEQYF
.,TRBJ1-3,.,TRBV7-9,TGTGCCAGCAGCTCAATGGGGGAATCGGGAAACACCATATATTTT,CASSSMGESGNTIYF
.,TRBJ2-2,.,TRBV18,TGTGCCAGCTCAGGCGGGGCGAACACCGGGGAGCTGTTTTTT,CASSGGANTGELFF
.,TRBJ2-1,.,TRBV23-1,TGCGCCAGCAGTCAATCAGCAGGGGGACTCTACAATGAGCAGTTCTTC,CASSQSAGGLYNEQFF